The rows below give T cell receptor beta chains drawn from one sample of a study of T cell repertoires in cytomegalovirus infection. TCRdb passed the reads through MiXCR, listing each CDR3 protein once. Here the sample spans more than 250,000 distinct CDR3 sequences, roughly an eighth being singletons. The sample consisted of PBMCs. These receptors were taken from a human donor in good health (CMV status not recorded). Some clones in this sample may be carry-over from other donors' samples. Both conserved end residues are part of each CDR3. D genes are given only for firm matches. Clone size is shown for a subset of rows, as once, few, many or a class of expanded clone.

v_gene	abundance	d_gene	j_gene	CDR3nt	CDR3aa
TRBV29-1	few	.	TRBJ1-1	TGCAGCGTTGGGCAGACCCCTTTTGAAGCTTTCTTT	CSVGQTPFEAFF
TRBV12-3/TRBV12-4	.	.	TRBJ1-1	TGTGCCAGCAGTTCGTTCACTGAAGCTTTCTTT	CASSSFTEAFF
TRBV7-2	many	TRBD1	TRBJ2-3	TGTGCCAGCAGCTTCGCCTGGACAGGGGGTAACCCTATTGCTAGCACAGATACGCAGTATTTT	CASSFAWTGGNPIASTDTQYF
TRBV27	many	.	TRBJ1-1	TGTGCCAGCAGTCCCGTGGCTACGAGCACTGAAGCTTTCTTT	CASSPVATSTEAFF
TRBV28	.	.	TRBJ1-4	TGTGCCAGCAAAGGAGGGGTAGAAAAACTGTTTTTT	CASKGGVEKLFF
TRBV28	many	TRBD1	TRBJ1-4	TGTGCCAGCAGTTTATTCCGGGACAGAGATGAAAAACTGTTTTTT	CASSLFRDRDEKLFF
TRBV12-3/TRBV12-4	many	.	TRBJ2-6	TGTGCCAGCGGCCTTGAGGGCCGCTCTGGGGCCAACGTCCTGACTTTC	CASGLEGRSGANVLTF
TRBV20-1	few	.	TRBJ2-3	TGCAGTGCTTTGGTAGGGGAGGGGGTCCCAGATACGCAGTATTTT	CSALVGEGVPDTQYF
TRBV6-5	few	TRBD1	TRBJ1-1	TGTGCCAGCAGTTACTCCTGGACAGGGAACACTGAAGCTTTCTTT	CASSYSWTGNTEAFF
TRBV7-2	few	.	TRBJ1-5	TGTGCCAGCAGCGGGAGTGGTGGGACCCAGCATTTT	CASSGSGGTQHF
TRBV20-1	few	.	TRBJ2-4	TGCAGTGCTCCCCCATTAGTAGGCATTCAGTACTTC	CSAPPLVGIQYF
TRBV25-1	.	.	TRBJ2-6	TGTGCCAGCAGTGATCGCGCCCGGGCCTCTGAGGCCAACGTCCTGACTTTC	CASSDRARASEANVLTF
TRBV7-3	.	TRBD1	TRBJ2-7	TGTGCCAGCAGGGGGACAGAAATCTACGAGCAGTACTTC	CASRGTEIYEQYF
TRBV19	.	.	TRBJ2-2	TGTGCCAGTAGTGAGCAAACTGGGAACACCGGGGAGCTGTTTTTT	CASSEQTGNTGELFF
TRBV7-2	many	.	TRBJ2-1	TGTGCCAGCACCGACGGGGGACAGACAGACAATGAGCAGTTCTTC	CASTDGGQTDNEQFF
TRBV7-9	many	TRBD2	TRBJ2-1	TGTGCCAGCAGCCCAAGACTAGCGGGAGACAATGAGCAGTTCTTC	CASSPRLAGDNEQFF